This T cell receptor beta chain was recorded in a study of neurological immune-mediated disorders. General study results and limits: The authors found no clinical or MRI feature associated with the multiple sclerosis repertoire cluster. No expanded-clone CDR3 amino acid sequence recurred across subjects, suggesting private TCR-beta repertoires.

The germline V and J ends were trimmed by 5 bases and 7 bases, with 23 bases remaining between them. Germline-derived CDR1 and CDR2 are SGHAT and FQNNGV. The CDR3 spans 16 residues. It was by 5'RACE with 10-nucleotide random UMIs that the cDNA was made. TCRdb used MiXCR to reprocess the 5' RACE reads, holding one entry per CDR3 protein. The table shows approximately 37,000 distinct CDR3 sequences, with roughly 3.1% occurring only once. This clonotype was recorded at least ten times. Its antigen is undetermined. The time point was: longitudinal time-point 1 (baseline). Unsorted libraries were derived from 2 million PBMCs stored at -80 C.

The chain has TRBV11-2 and TRBJ1-2; D is undetermined. This TCR was sampled from an older woman with multiple sclerosis. Input material: PBMCs. The DNA for the CDR3 is TGTGCCAGCAGCCACAATCCCCAGGATTCTTCTGGTGGCTACACCTTC. Its protein is CASSHNPQDSSGGYTF.